This T cell receptor (beta chain) was obtained from a study of T cells after yellow fever vaccination (dated by TCRdb to about 2019). Looking at the study overall: The SMART-Seq v4 Ultra Low Input RNA kit was used to prepare libraries from fractions with low cell numbers. To follow T-cell clones before and after primary and booster YFV17D yellow fever vaccination, bulk TCR alpha and beta repertoires were sequenced over time. The cohort comprised two healthy male donors, one aged 18 to 29 and one aged 30 to 40 years. Blood was collected at multiple timepoints before and after primary and secondary immunization, and bulk PBMC replicates and cell subsets were isolated. The study at large found these results: The study included only a couple of donors, which limits how far the findings can be generalized. Compared with the primary T-cell response, the secondary T-cell response was weaker but faster, peaking on day 5 rather than day 15. A small fraction of clonotypes appeared in both the CD4 and CD8 compartments, likely as a result of convergent recombination. After the booster, most clones that had expanded after primary vaccination were detected again (around 97% of CD4 and more than 80% of CD8), suggesting broad maintenance of memory. Computational filtering was required because FACS-sorted repertoires could contain abundant contaminating clonotypes from the bulk population.

CDR1 DFQATT and CDR2 SNEGSKA were looked up in the germline V gene (reference sequence). The CDR3 contains 13 residues, cysteine and phenylalanine counted. The DNA shown is the 39-base CDR3, in frame from base 1. The germline ends are 8 bases apart after V is trimmed by 5 bases and J by 0 bases. Synthesis of TCR cDNA relied on 5'RACE template switching, a step that introduced a universal primer site along with unique molecular identifiers. Priming for cDNA synthesis came from both the TCR alpha and TCR beta constant segments. Library amplification involved two PCR steps, and the second step added sample barcodes and sequencing adapters. Sequencing of libraries was done on Illumina HiSeq 2500 (2x100 bp) or NovaSeq (2x150 bp). In the authors' own workflow: Demultiplexing of reads and collapsing into UMI consensus sequences were performed with MIGEC, and V(D)J alignment was carried out with MiXCR. Vaccine-responding clonotypes were identified with edgeR using replicate PBMC samples, with FDR below 0.01 and a log2 fold change above 5 up to day 15 being required. Each bulk clonotype was labeled CD4 or CD8 based on which sequenced repertoire, CD4 or CD8, contained the clonotype at higher abundance. TCRdb took the public reads, trimmed them with fastp at Q25, ran MiXCR for clone calling and kept in-frame beta chains. Rows with a matching CDR3 protein are joined into one entry that keeps the most common DNA and genes. TCRdb, not the authors, supplied the V and J calls. This sample holds approximately 150,000 distinct CDR3 sequences; 5.5% to 8% were observed only once. Under 3% of the sample lies in the top ten.

Of note for this clonotype: Which antigen it targets is not known. One base away there is no much larger clone; base qualities are not given.

According to the study, the label for this sample's treatment or condition signals: live attenuated yellow fever vaccine strain. PBMCs were isolated from peripheral blood using a standard Ficoll-Paque protocol. CD4 and CD8 T-cell fractions were isolated with Dynabeads CD4 and CD8 positive selection kits. TriZol was used to extract RNA from bulk PBMCs, CD4 and CD8 fractions, and dextramer-positive and dextramer-negative fractions. This TCR came from a man aged 18 to 29 who received the YFV17D yellow fever vaccine. The material sequenced was CD4+ T cells sorted from PBMCs, taken on the day of the first yellow fever vaccination. Recombination connected TRBV20-1 to TRBJ1-3, with the D segment identity uncertain. The DNA sequence is given as TGCAGTGCTCTTAAGAGCTCTGGAAACACCATATATTTT. It translates as CSALKSSGNTIYF.